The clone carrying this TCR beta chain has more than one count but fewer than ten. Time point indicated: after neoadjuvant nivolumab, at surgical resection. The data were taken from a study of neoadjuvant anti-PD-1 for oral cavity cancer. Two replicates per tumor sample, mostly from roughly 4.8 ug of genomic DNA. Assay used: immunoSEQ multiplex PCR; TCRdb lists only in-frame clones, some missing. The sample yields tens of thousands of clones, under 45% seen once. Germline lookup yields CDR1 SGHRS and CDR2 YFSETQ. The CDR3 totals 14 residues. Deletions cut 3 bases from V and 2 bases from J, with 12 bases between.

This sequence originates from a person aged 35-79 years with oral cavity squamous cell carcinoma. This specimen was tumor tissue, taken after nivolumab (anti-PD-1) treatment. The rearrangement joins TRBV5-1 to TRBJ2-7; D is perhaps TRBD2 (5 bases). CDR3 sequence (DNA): TGCGCCAGCAGCTCCGCGGGCCTAACCTACGAGCAGTACTTC. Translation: CASSSAGLTYEQYF.